These 23 T cell receptor beta chains were all obtained from the same sample, sequenced in a study of blood T cell repertoires in COVID-19 (dated by TCRdb to 2018 to 2021). The method behind the library was the immunoSEQ multiplex PCR assay. Here the immuneACCESS table is served through TCRdb, limited to in-frame sequences with V and J called. Missing clones are a known gap in these copies; in checked studies unresolved V genes cover under half, and the rest lacks a known reason. Recorded for this sample are around 140,000 clones; 84% of them occurred a single time. The biggest ten clones account for approximately 17% of the sample. Material for sequencing was peripheral blood. Every receptor here comes from a woman older than 75 with acute or convalescent COVID-19.

The J gene is TRBJ2-7, the V gene TRBV7-8; 7 bases line up with TRBD2. The length of the CDR3 is 17 residues. Germline-derived CDR1 and CDR2 are SGHVS and FQNEAQ. V trimming: 5 bases; J trimming: 0 bases; junction bases outside the gene matches: 13. The CDR3 loop reads CASSPRGRGDPSYEQYF. DNA for the CDR3: TGTGCCAGCAGCCCTAGGGGCCGGGGGGACCCCTCCTACGAGCAGTACTTC.

The chain recombines TRBV27 with TRBJ2-4, with D possibly being TRBD2 (5 bases). V lost 0 bases to trimming and J lost 3 bases, with 9 bases between them. Germline loops: CDR1 MNHEY, CDR2 SMNVEV (reference sequence). The CDR3 is 15 residues long. Written as DNA, the CDR3 is TGTGCCAGCAGTTTATCTTATCGGGACAAAAACATTCAGTACTTC. This codes for CASSLSYRDKNIQYF.

The chain has TRBV14 and TRBJ1-6, with D maybe TRBD1 (5 bases). Trimming shortened V by 4 bases and J by 7 bases, and 14 bases separated the two germline ends. This CDR3 spans 15 amino acids. Germline lookup yields CDR1 SGHDN and CDR2 FVKESK. The CDR3 region is CASSLQGTLNSPLHF. In DNA, the CDR3 is TGTGCCAGCAGCCTGCAGGGAACCCTGAATTCACCCCTCCACTTT. Complete variable domain (other parts from reference TRBV14 and TRBJ1-6): EAGVTQFPSHSVIEKGQTVTLRCDPISGHDNLYWYRRVMGKEIKFLLHFVKESKQDESGMPNNRFLAERTGGTYSTLKVQPAELEDSGVYFCASSLQGTLNSPLHFGNGTRLTVT.

The chain combines TRBV10-3 with TRBJ1-2, with 9 bases that match TRBD1. The CDR3 loop spans 14 amino acids. Germline CDR1 ENHRY, CDR2 SYGVKD. Trimming cost V 2 bases and J 8 bases; bases outside gene matches: 6. CDR3 amino acids: CAISEGGQGTGYTF. The CDR3 region has the DNA TGTGCCATCAGTGAGGGGGGACAGGGCACGGGCTACACCTTC.

The rearrangement links TRBV7-2 to TRBJ2-2; 10 bases map to TRBD2. This CDR3 contains 16 residues. The V gene end was trimmed by 5 bases and the J gene end by 7 bases; junction bases not matched to a gene: 10. CDR1 SGHTA and CDR2 FQGNSA come from the germline V gene. The CDR3 spells CASSPGTSARDGELFF. The CDR3 DNA reads TGTGCCAGCAGCCCCGGGACTAGCGCTCGGGACGGGGAGCTGTTTTTT.

The gene calls are TRBV9 and TRBJ1-4; a possible D gene is TRBD1 (6 bases). The CDR3 runs to 15 residues. Germline CDR1 and CDR2: SGDLS and YYNGEE. The V gene lost 4 bases and the J gene lost 0 bases, with 10 bases spanning the gap. The CDR3 sequence is CASSKGGATNEKLFF. CDR3 DNA sequence: TGTGCCAGCAGCAAAGGGGGGGCAACTAATGAAAAACTGTTTTTT. The full variable domain, in which reference TRBV9 and TRBJ1-4 provide the parts outside the CDR3, is DSGVTQTPKHLITATGQRVTLRCSPRSGDLSVYWYQQSLDQGLQFLIQYYNGEERAKGNILERFSAQQFPDLHSELNLSSLELGDSALYFCASSKGGATNEKLFFGSGTQLSVL.

The V and J genes are TRBV6-5 and TRBJ2-7; 8 positions agree with TRBD2. Per the germline V gene, CDR1 is MNHEY and CDR2 is SVGAGI. This CDR3 contains 14 residues. V gave up 4 bases and J gave up 12 bases; unmatched junction bases: 14. The CDR3 spells CASSFRPGGLVRYF. CDR3 DNA: TGTGCCAGCAGTTTCCGTCCGGGAGGGCTTGTAAGGTACTTC.

The genes are TRBV19 and TRBJ2-7; a possible D gene is TRBD2 (5 bases). The germline V gene encodes CDR1 LNHDA and CDR2 SQIVND (reference sequence). This CDR3 is 15 amino acids long. Deletions cut 3 bases from V and 3 bases from J, with 15 bases between. CDR3 in DNA: TGTGCCAGTAGTATTTCGGGATTGAAAGGCTACGAGCAGTACTTC. It yields the protein CASSISGLKGYEQYF.

CDR3 coding DNA: TGTGCCAGCAGCTCAGCGACTAGATACGAGCAGTACTTC. Translation gives CASSSATRYEQYF. The V call is TRBV7-6, the J call TRBJ2-7; tentative D call: TRBD2 (6 bases). V was cut by 4 bases and J by 4 bases, with 11 bases left in between. The CDR3 consists of 13 residues. Germline CDR1 SGHVS, CDR2 FNYEAQ.

The V call is TRBV7-9, the J call TRBJ2-5; the D is unclear. The V and J ends lost 0 bases and 1 base respectively, with 6 bases between them. The CDR3 has 14 amino acids. Germline CDR1 reads SEHNR; CDR2 reads FQNEAQ (reference sequence). The CDR3 nucleotides are TGTGCCAGCAGCTTAGCGAGAACCCAAGAGACCCAGTACTTC. Protein product: CASSLARTQETQYF. The variable domain in full, completed from reference TRBV7-9 and TRBJ2-5, reads DTGVSQNPRHKITKRGQNVTFRCDPISEHNRLYWYRQTLGQGPEFLTYFQNEAQLEKSRLLSDRFSAERPKGSFSTLEIQRTEQGDSAMYLCASSLARTQETQYFGPGTRLLVL.

The V and J genes are TRBV18 and TRBJ2-7; D call uncertain. The germline V gene has CDR1 KGHSH and CDR2 LQKENI. The CDR3 loop spans 15 amino acids. V was trimmed by 0 bases and J by 3 bases, leaving 12 bases between them. The CDR3 nucleotides read TGTGCCAGCTCACCACCGCGCACTGGAGACTACGAGCAGTACTTC. Translating gives CASSPPRTGDYEQYF.

The chain uses TRBV19 and TRBJ2-3; 9 nucleotides match TRBD1. After removal of 5 bases from V and 1 base from J, the junction contained 22 bases not matched to a gene. This CDR3 is built from 21 residues. Germline V lookup: CDR1 LNHDA, CDR2 SQIVND (reference sequence). CDR3 DNA: TGTGCCAGTAGTGCCCAGCGACAGGGGGGAAGAGAGTTGGCCCGCACAGATACGCAGTATTTT. It translates to CASSAQRQGGRELARTDTQYF. The full variable domain, with the rest looked up from reference TRBV19 and TRBJ2-3, is DGGITQSPKYLFRKEGQNVTLSCEQNLNHDAMYWYRQDPGQGLRLIYYSQIVNDFQKGDIAEGYSVSREKKESFPLTVTSAQKNPTAFYLCASSAQRQGGRELARTDTQYFGPGTRLTVL.

This chain uses TRBV10-3 with TRBJ1-5, with TRBD1 as a possible D gene (6 bases). The CDR3 totals 16 residues. Trimming took off 10 bases at V and 7 bases at J, with 26 bases between the two ends. Germline V gene lookup returns CDR1 ENHRY and CDR2 SYGVKD. CDR3 in amino acids: CATGRDLRGGEQPQHF. The DNA for the CDR3 is TGTGCCACTGGGCGGGACCTAAGGGGGGGCGAACAGCCCCAGCATTTT.

The chain carries TRBV14 and TRBJ1-2; unclear D gene. CDR1 is SGHDN and CDR2 is FVKESK in the germline V gene. Trimming removed 1 base at V and 8 bases at J, with 11 bases between. The CDR3 length is 13 residues. In DNA form, the CDR3 reads TGTGCCAGCAGCCAAGCACGAGGCTGGGGCTACACCTTC. Its protein product is CASSQARGWGYTF. Filled out from reference TRBV14 and TRBJ1-2, the complete variable domain reads EAGVTQFPSHSVIEKGQTVTLRCDPISGHDNLYWYRRVMGKEIKFLLHFVKESKQDESGMPNNRFLAERTGGTYSTLKVQPAELEDSGVYFCASSQARGWGYTFGSGTRLTVV.

This clone has a handful of counts. The chain combines TRBV10-3 with TRBJ2-1, with TRBD2 matching 7 bases. V gave up 6 bases and J gave up 12 bases; unmatched junction bases: 11. CDR3 length: 13 residues. The germline gives CDR1 ENHRY, CDR2 SYGVKD. The CDR3 DNA reads as TGTGCCATCAGCCCAAGGGAGGGTCTTGGGCAGTTCTTC. Encoded protein: CAISPREGLGQFF.

J is TRBJ2-5 and V is TRBV18; possibly TRBD2 for D (6 bases). V shed 4 bases and J shed 4 bases, with 13 bases lying between them. The CDR3 is 14 amino acids. Looked up from germline, CDR1 is KGHSH and CDR2 is LQKENI. The CDR3 region has the DNA TGTGCCAGCTCACGAGCCACTAGCCCAGAGACCCAGTACTTC. Protein sequence: CASSRATSPETQYF. The full variable domain, in which reference TRBV18 and TRBJ2-5 provide the parts outside the CDR3, is NAGVMQNPRHLVRRRGQEARLRCSPMKGHSHVYWYRQLPEEGLKFMVYLQKENIIDESGMPKERFSAEFPKEGPSILRIQQVVRGDSAAYFCASSRATSPETQYFGPGTRLLVL.

The J gene is TRBJ2-1, the V gene TRBV2; D may be TRBD2 (6 bases). Trimming removed 6 bases at V and 0 bases at J, with 12 bases between. CDR1 and CDR2 from the germline V gene are SNHLY and FYNNEI. The CDR3 covers 15 residues. In DNA form, the CDR3 reads TGTGCCAGCAGCCTCGGGGGAAGCTCCTACAATGAGCAGTTCTTC. Protein: CASSLGGSSYNEQFF.

This clone was observed a single time. The chain carries TRBV10-3 and TRBJ1-1, with TRBD1 as a possible D gene (6 bases). Trimming pared 6 bases from V and 2 bases from J, leaving 7 bases between. The length of the CDR3 is 12 residues. Per germline, CDR1 ENHRY and CDR2 SYGVKD. CDR3 protein: CAISRGNTEAFF. CDR3 sequence (DNA): TGTGCCATCAGCAGGGGTAACACTGAAGCTTTCTTT.

The gene calls are TRBV7-9 and TRBJ2-5, with 9 bases aligning to TRBD1. The CDR3 covers 14 residues. Germline CDR1 reads SEHNR; CDR2 reads FQNEAQ (reference sequence). With V trimmed by 6 bases and J by 2 bases, 4 bases remained unmatched. The CDR3: CASSSGTGQETQYF. CDR3 bases: TGTGCCAGCAGTTCTGGGACAGGGCAAGAGACCCAGTACTTC.

The rearrangement links TRBV29-1 to TRBJ2-7, with D possibly TRBD1 on 5 matching bases. The V end lost 3 bases, the J end lost 2 bases, and 8 bases lay between the germline ends. Germline V CDR1 and CDR2: SQVTM, ANQGSEA. The CDR3 spans 12 residues. In DNA form, the CDR3 reads TGCAGCGTTGATACAGGCACCTACGAGCAGTACTTC. Its protein is CSVDTGTYEQYF.

This clone was picked up a small number of times. The rearrangement links TRBV7-9 to TRBJ2-7, with D possibly TRBD2 on 7 matching bases. Germline CDR1 and CDR2: SEHNR and FQNEAQ (reference sequence). CDR3 length: 16 amino acids. V was shortened by 4 bases and J by 1 base, with 17 bases between the two germline ends. Here the CDR3 reads CASSYPKGGISYEQYF. The CDR3 region has the DNA TGTGCCAGCAGCTACCCCAAGGGGGGGATATCCTACGAGCAGTACTTC.

This chain connects TRBV19 to TRBJ1-2; 9 bases agree with TRBD1. Trimming at V came to 6 bases and at J to 2 bases, leaving 10 bases not matched to a gene. CDR1 is LNHDA and CDR2 is SQIVND in the germline V gene (reference sequence). CDR3 size: 16 residues. CDR3 amino acids: CASRNIRGQGNYGYTF. CDR3 bases: TGTGCCAGTAGAAACATCCGGGGACAGGGAAACTATGGCTACACCTTC.

The table lists this clone with a count of one. V gene TRBV7-2 combines with J gene TRBJ1-1; 8 bases line up with TRBD1. Germline CDR1 reads SGHTA; CDR2 reads FQGNSA. The CDR3 sequence is 15 residues long. With 5 bases clipped from V and 6 bases from J, the junction kept 11 bases outside the gene matches. The CDR3, as DNA: TGTGCCAGCAGCGCAGAAGGAGGGACAGGCGCTGAAGCTTTCTTT. Encoded protein: CASSAEGGTGAEAFF.